The 27 T cell receptor beta chains listed next were all sequenced from one sample in a study of lymphopenia after photon versus proton radiotherapy. Profiling relied on immunoSEQ multiplex PCR, and the TCRdb table lists in-frame clones only, not all of them. The sample consists of tens of thousands of clones, around 90% of them appearing once. Specimen: peripheral blood, collected from a patient treated with proton-based radiotherapy. The receptor set was obtained from a woman in her 70s with pancreatic cancer. Some clones in this sample may be carry-over from other donors' samples.

The chain combines TRBV19 with TRBJ2-1; D is unresolved. Deletions cut 3 bases from V and 8 bases from J, with 20 bases between. This CDR3 region has 16 residues. CDR1 is LNHDA, CDR2 SQIVND, per germline (reference sequence). The CDR3 region is CASSIGRRSRLDEQFF. CDR3 DNA: TGTGCCAGTAGTATTGGGCGGCGGAGCCGCCTCGATGAGCAGTTCTTC.

The V and J genes are TRBV4-3 and TRBJ2-1, with D possibly matching TRBD2 (5 bases). The CDR3 runs 14 residues. Germline lookup yields CDR1 LGHNA and CDR2 YSLEER. V lost 1 base and J 6 bases, leaving 10 bases between the germline ends. The CDR3, as DNA: TGCGCCAGCAGCCAAGGGACTCCCGGCAATGAGCAGTTCTTC. Amino acid sequence: CASSQGTPGNEQFF.

The rearrangement joins TRBV12-1 to TRBJ2-7; whether TRBD1, the table's D call, matches the DNA was not checked. TRBV12-1 is classified as a pseudogene. The CDR3 consists of 12 residues. The CDR3 DNA reads as TGTGCCAGCAGCTTCCCCCCCGGGACAAGGTACTTC. Amino acids: CASSFPPGTRYF.

The DNA of the CDR3 is TGTGCCAGCAGTCTAACTTCAGATACGCAGTATTTT. This sequence encodes CASSLTSDTQYF. This rearrangement joins TRBV28 to TRBJ2-3; no reliable D call. Germline V lookup: CDR1 MDHEN, CDR2 SYDVKM. V lost 5 bases to trimming and J lost 4 bases, with 7 bases between them. The CDR3 consists of 12 residues.

V is TRBV28 and J is TRBJ1-1; D is possibly TRBD1 (6 bases). CDR3 length equals 13 residues. Germline assignment: CDR1 MDHEN and CDR2 SYDVKM. The ends were cut back, 4 bases at V and 5 bases at J, with 11 bases in the middle. CDR3 sequence reads: CASSSGAKTEAFF. The CDR3 nucleotides are TGTGCCAGCAGTTCAGGGGCCAAGACTGAAGCTTTCTTT.

V usage is TRBV21-1 and J usage is TRBJ1-1; the D call TRBD1 from the table was never checked on the DNA. TRBV21-1 is deemed a pseudogene. This CDR3 region has 14 residues. CDR3 DNA sequence: TGTGCCAGCAGCGACAGGGGGTCGAACACTGAAGCTTTCTTT. This translates into CASSDRGSNTEAFF.

The V call is TRBV28, the J call TRBJ1-5; D uncertain. The ends were cut back, 7 bases at V and 2 bases at J, with 6 bases in the middle. Germline loops: CDR1 MDHEN, CDR2 SYDVKM. CDR3 size: 12 residues. CDR3 protein: CASTRRNQPQHF. CDR3 bases: TGTGCCAGCACCAGACGCAATCAGCCCCAGCATTTT.

This chain connects TRBV10-2 to TRBJ2-1; D gene unclear. Germline CDR1 WSHSY, CDR2 SAAADI. V was shortened by 3 bases and J by 0 bases, with 9 bases between the two germline ends. CDR3 length equals 15 residues. The CDR3: CASSDYTYSYNEQFF. CDR3 bases: TGCGCCAGCAGTGATTATACTTACTCCTACAATGAGCAGTTCTTC.

The chain uses TRBV4-3 and TRBJ2-3; weak D call: TRBD2 (6 bases). Looked up from germline, CDR1 is LGHNA and CDR2 is YSLEER. The CDR3 is 14 residues long. V was cut by 4 bases and J by 6 bases, with 14 bases left in between. Here the CDR3 reads CASSPYPAGDTQYF. DNA for the CDR3: TGCGCCAGCAGCCCCTACCCCGCGGGGGATACGCAGTATTTT.

This CDR3 reads CASSWGQENTEAFF. The CDR3, as DNA: TGCGCCAGCAGCTGGGGACAAGAGAACACTGAAGCTTTCTTT. The chain employs TRBV5-1 and TRBJ1-1, with D possibly TRBD1 on 6 matching bases. V shed 3 bases and J shed 1 base, with 10 bases lying between them. Per germline, CDR1 SGHRS and CDR2 YFSETQ. The CDR3 has 14 residues.

The J gene is TRBJ2-1, the V gene TRBV19; 8 nucleotides agree with TRBD1. V trimming: 5 bases; J trimming: 1 base; junction bases outside the gene matches: 4. The CDR3 is 15 amino acids. In germline, CDR1 is LNHDA, CDR2 SQIVND (reference sequence). The chain's CDR3 is CASSSGQGSYNEQFF. CDR3 coding DNA: TGTGCCAGTAGTTCTGGACAGGGATCCTACAATGAGCAGTTCTTC.

V is TRBV9 and J is TRBJ2-1, with unresolved D. With 2 bases removed from V and 5 bases from J, the gap between germline ends came to 14 bases. This CDR3 is built from 15 residues. Per germline, CDR1 SGDLS and CDR2 YYNGEE. The CDR3 loop is CASSVLPTEDNEQFF. The DNA of the CDR3 is TGTGCCAGCAGCGTCCTCCCTACCGAAGACAATGAGCAGTTCTTC.

The J gene is TRBJ1-3, the V gene TRBV5-1, with TRBD1 identical over 10 bases. The V segment lost 4 bases and the J segment 3 bases; nucleotides outside the gene matches: 4. Germline CDR1 is SGHRS and CDR2 is YFSETQ. The CDR3 contains 15 residues. CDR3 coding DNA: TGCGCCAGCAGCCTGGACAGGGGGAATGGAAACACCATATATTTT. Amino acids: CASSLDRGNGNTIYF.

The V call is TRBV21-1, the J call TRBJ2-7. TRBV21-1 is assigned pseudogene status. CDR3 length: 17 residues. This CDR3 is CASSTPRGFRGPYEQYF. CDR3 nucleotides: TGTGCCAGCAGCACCCCGAGGGGTTTCCGGGGACCCTACGAGCAGTACTTC.

The chain has TRBV5-1 and TRBJ2-2; 8 bases are a match to TRBD1. V was clipped by 4 bases and J by 0 bases; unmatched bases: 2. CDR3 length: 15 residues. CDR1 is SGHRS and CDR2 is YFSETQ in the germline V gene. The CDR3 is CASSPGGANTGELFF. In nucleotides, the CDR3 is TGCGCCAGCAGCCCAGGGGGCGCGAACACCGGGGAGCTGTTTTTT.

The chain combines TRBV5-1 with TRBJ2-3; D possibly corresponds to TRBD1 (5 bases). V lost 3 bases and J lost 5, with 13 bases in between. This CDR3 is 14 amino acids long. Germline-derived CDR1 and CDR2 are SGHRS and YFSETQ. CDR3 coding DNA: TGCGCCAGCAGCTCTGGGCTCCAGGGAGATACGCAGTATTTT. Protein: CASSSGLQGDTQYF.

The rearrangement joins TRBV28 to TRBJ1-5, with TRBD1 matching 8 bases. There are 14 residues in the CDR3. Germline V gives CDR1 MDHEN, CDR2 SYDVKM. Trimming at V came to 3 bases and at J to 6 bases, leaving 4 bases not matched to a gene. The CDR3 DNA follows: TGTGCCAGCAGTTTTTGGACAGGGTCTCAGCCCCAGCATTTT. It translates to CASSFWTGSQPQHF.

The chain links TRBV27 to TRBJ1-5; TRBD1 matches 8 bases. The trim removed 4 bases at V and 5 bases at J, leaving 7 bases unmatched. The length of the CDR3 is 15 residues. Looked up from germline, CDR1 is MNHEY and CDR2 is SMNVEV (reference sequence). DNA for the CDR3: TGTGCCAGCAGTTGGGCAGGGGGCGCATATCAGCCCCAGCATTTT. This sequence encodes CASSWAGGAYQPQHF.

The V gene is TRBV9, the J gene TRBJ2-7, with D perhaps matching TRBD1 (6 bases). With 0 bases removed from V and 1 base from J, the gap between germline ends came to 11 bases. The CDR3 runs 15 residues. CDR1 and CDR2 (germline): SGDLS, YYNGEE. The CDR3 coding sequence is TGTGCCAGCAGCGTAGCGTTAGGGGGATCCTACGAGCAGTACTTC. The encoded protein is CASSVALGGSYEQYF.

V is TRBV7-3 and J is TRBJ2-3, with D unresolved. V was pared by 2 bases and J by 5 bases, with 8 bases between. Per the germline V gene, CDR1 is SGHTA and CDR2 is FQGTGA. The CDR3 runs to 13 residues. CDR3 bases: TGTGCCAGCAGCTTAGGCTCAATAGATACGCAGTATTTT. Its translation is CASSLGSIDTQYF.

This chain links TRBV11-1 with TRBJ1-1; possibly TRBD1 for D (6 bases). The CDR3 totals 14 residues. The V end lost 3 bases, the J end lost 7 bases, and 15 bases lay between the germline ends. Per the germline V gene, CDR1 is SGHAT and CDR2 is FQDESV (reference sequence). Here the CDR3 DNA reads TGTGCCAGCAGCTTTAAAGGGGGGCCGGTTGAAGCTTTCTTT. It yields the protein CASSFKGGPVEAFF.

The rearrangement uses TRBV2 and TRBJ2-2; the D gene is possibly TRBD1 (6 bases). The CDR3 is 15 residues long. With 8 bases removed from V and 1 base from J, the gap between germline ends came to 14 bases. Germline lookup yields CDR1 SNHLY and CDR2 FYNNEI. The CDR3 DNA reads TGTGCCAGCCGAAGGGGCAGGGGGAACACCGGGGAGCTGTTTTTT. The encoded protein is CASRRGRGNTGELFF.

The V call is TRBV4-1, the J call TRBJ1-2; D unclear. V was shortened by 1 base and J by 6 bases, with 9 bases between the two germline ends. The CDR3 is 13 amino acids. Germline V lookup: CDR1 MGHRA, CDR2 YSYEKL. Here the CDR3 DNA reads TGCGCCAGCAGCCAAGTAGGCGCGCATGGCTACACCTTC. Protein: CASSQVGAHGYTF.

The chain has TRBV5-1 and TRBJ2-2; 13 bases line up with TRBD2. The V segment lost 0 bases and the J segment 6 bases; nucleotides outside the gene matches: 5. The CDR3 extends over 17 amino acids. Germline V gives CDR1 SGHRS, CDR2 YFSETQ. CDR3 sequence: CASSLGLAGGVSGELFF. The CDR3 coding sequence is TGCGCCAGCAGCTTGGGACTAGCGGGAGGAGTTTCCGGGGAGCTGTTTTTT. The full variable domain, its missing parts supplied by reference TRBV5-1 and TRBJ2-2, is KAGVTQTPRYLIKTRGQQVTLSCSPISGHRSVSWYQQTPGQGLQFLFEYFSETQRNKGNFPGRFSGRQFSNSRSEMNVSTLELGDSALYLCASSLGLAGGVSGELFFGEGSRLTVL.

This clone was observed a single time. V gene TRBV5-1 combines with J gene TRBJ2-3; 7 bases map to TRBD2. The CDR3 has 15 residues. Germline trimming cut 1 base from V and 3 bases from J; bases unmatched to any gene: 5. The germline CDR1 and CDR2 sequences are SGHRS and YFSETQ. The CDR3 bases are TGCGCCAGCAGCTTGAGCAGCGGGGCTACAGATACGCAGTATTTT. Translated, it gives CASSLSSGATDTQYF.

The gene calls are TRBV30 and TRBJ2-2; 8 nucleotides agree with TRBD2. Germline V lookup: CDR1 GTSNPN, CDR2 SVGIG (reference sequence). The CDR3 consists of 13 residues. With V trimmed by 6 bases and J by 0 bases, 0 bases remained unmatched. The CDR3 loop is CACGRANTGELFF. The DNA for the CDR3 is TGTGCCTGCGGGAGGGCGAACACCGGGGAGCTGTTTTTT.

The genes are TRBV15 and TRBJ2-7; TRBD2 aligns across 7 bases. V gave up 0 bases and J gave up 7 bases; unmatched junction bases: 9. Germline V gene sequence: CDR1 LNHNV, CDR2 YYDKDF (reference sequence). This CDR3 is built from 15 residues. The DNA of the CDR3 is TGTGCCACCAGCAGAGATCTGGCAGGGAGGGGTGAGCAGTACTTC. Amino acids: CATSRDLAGRGEQYF.